These 19 T cell receptor beta chains were all obtained from the same sample, sequenced in a study of blood T cell repertoires in COVID-19. Only in-frame clones appear in the TCRdb table, and some are missing; sequencing was by immunoSEQ multiplex PCR. The repertoire holds a few hundred thousand clones, with around 90% as singletons. Sequencing was done on a sample of peripheral blood. These receptors were taken from a woman aged 55-69 years with COVID-19, enrolled during active disease.

As for this clone: The junction does not match germline at one end; this may be a read error. This chain joins TRBV7-9 and TRBJ1-2; 7 positions match TRBD1. The CDR3 runs 15 residues. Germline V lookup: CDR1 SEHNR, CDR2 FQNEAQ (reference sequence). The CDR3 loop reads CASSLGDSEGGQYNF. Written as DNA, the CDR3 is TGTGCCAGCAGCTTAGGGGACAGTGAAGGCGGGCAATATAACTTC.

The chain links TRBV4-2 to TRBJ2-3; 8 nucleotides match TRBD2. Germline V gene lookup returns CDR1 LGHNA and CDR2 YNFKEQ. The CDR3 extends over 16 amino acids. Trimming removed 0 bases from V and 14 bases from J; junction bases left unmatched: 16. The CDR3 coding sequence is TGTGCCAGCAGCCAAGATGGTCGCGGGGGGACCCCCTCGGGGTATTTT. This gives the protein CASSQDGRGGTPSGYF.

The chain links TRBV2 to TRBJ1-1; 7 bases fit TRBD1. CDR3 length: 14 residues. CDR1 and CDR2 from the germline V gene are SNHLY and FYNNEI. With V trimmed by 5 bases and J by 4 bases, 7 bases remained unmatched. The CDR3 spells CASSILGQITEAFF. The CDR3 DNA reads as TGTGCCAGCAGTATCTTGGGACAGATCACTGAAGCTTTCTTT. The full variable domain, rest sourced from reference TRBV2 and TRBJ1-1, is EPEVTQTPSHQVTQMGQEVILRCVPISNHLYFYWYRQILGQKVEFLVSFYNNEISEKSEIFDDQFSVERPDGSNFTLKIRSTKLEDSAMYFCASSILGQITEAFFGQGTRLTVV.

The chain combines TRBV2 with TRBJ2-1; 9 bases line up with TRBD2. There are 13 residues in the CDR3. V lost 10 bases to trimming and J lost 4 bases; unmatched junction nucleotides: 5. Germline CDR1 and CDR2: SNHLY and FYNNEI. The CDR3, as DNA: TGTGCCACGATAGCGGGGGAGTACAATGAGCAGTTCTTC. It translates to CATIAGEYNEQFF.

The J gene is TRBJ1-5, the V gene TRBV6-5; D might be TRBD1 (5 bases). There are 14 residues in the CDR3. Germline assignment: CDR1 MNHEY and CDR2 SVGAGI. Trimming left V 2 bases short and J 7 bases short, with 12 bases between. CDR3 DNA sequence: TGTGCCAGCAGTTACGACAGTACGGCCCAGCCCCAGCATTTT. Translation gives CASSYDSTAQPQHF.

This clone was detected once. V gene TRBV5-1 combines with J gene TRBJ2-7, with 10 bases that match TRBD1. Germline V gives CDR1 SGHRS, CDR2 YFSETQ. With V trimmed by 4 bases and J by 0 bases, 4 bases remained unmatched. The CDR3 totals 15 residues. CDR3 sequence: CASSIGTGASYEQYF. The CDR3 nucleotides are TGCGCCAGCAGCATCGGGACAGGGGCCTCCTACGAGCAGTACTTC. The complete variable domain, with remaining parts taken from reference TRBV5-1 and TRBJ2-7, reads KAGVTQTPRYLIKTRGQQVTLSCSPISGHRSVSWYQQTPGQGLQFLFEYFSETQRNKGNFPGRFSGRQFSNSRSEMNVSTLELGDSALYLCASSIGTGASYEQYFGPGTRLTVT.

This chain connects TRBV18 to TRBJ1-4; D not resolved. Trimming removed 4 bases from V and 7 bases from J, with 10 bases in between. CDR3 size: 13 residues. Germline V gene data show CDR1 as KGHSH and CDR2 as LQKENI. The CDR3 DNA reads as TGTGCCAGCTCACTTTCAAGGAGTGAAAAACTGTTTTTT. The encoded protein is CASSLSRSEKLFF.

This clone showed up just once. This chain connects TRBV6-2 or TRBV6-3 to TRBJ2-5, with 9 positions matching TRBD2. Germline V gene sequence: CDR1 MNHEY, CDR2 SVGEGT. V lost 5 bases, J lost 4 bases, and 8 bases stayed unmatched. The CDR3 consists of 15 residues. The CDR3: CASSLAGGLRETQYF. The CDR3 nucleotides are TGTGCCAGCAGTCTCGCGGGGGGGTTACGAGAGACCCAGTACTTC.

The CDR3 loop is CASSETSGGGDTQYF. CDR3 nucleotide sequence: TGTGCCAGCAGTGAAACTAGCGGGGGCGGAGATACGCAGTATTTT. The V call is TRBV6-4, the J call TRBJ2-3, with 11 bases that match TRBD2. With 3 bases clipped from V and 5 bases from J, the junction kept 4 bases outside the gene matches. The CDR3 consists of 15 residues. The germline V gene encodes CDR1 MRHNA and CDR2 SNTAGT.

The chain has TRBV7-2 and TRBJ1-5, with D perhaps TRBD1 (5 bases). The ends were cut back, 3 bases at V and 6 bases at J, with 12 bases in the middle. The germline V gene has CDR1 SGHTA and CDR2 FQGNSA. CDR3 size: 14 residues. The CDR3 here is CASSFYTQGQPQHF. The CDR3 bases are TGTGCCAGCAGCTTTTATACCCAGGGTCAGCCCCAGCATTTT.

The chain recombines TRBV5-1 with TRBJ1-5; 7 nucleotides line up with TRBD1. Unmatched junction bases numbered 4, after V lost 4 bases and J lost 0 bases. The CDR3 totals 15 residues. Germline assignment: CDR1 SGHRS and CDR2 YFSETQ. The CDR3 DNA is TGCGCCAGCAGCGCGACAGGGCGTAGCAATCAGCCCCAGCATTTT. Protein sequence: CASSATGRSNQPQHF. The whole variable domain, filled in from reference TRBV5-1 and TRBJ1-5, reads KAGVTQTPRYLIKTRGQQVTLSCSPISGHRSVSWYQQTPGQGLQFLFEYFSETQRNKGNFPGRFSGRQFSNSRSEMNVSTLELGDSALYLCASSATGRSNQPQHFGDGTRLSIL.

The chain combines TRBV27 with TRBJ1-4, with 7 positions matching TRBD1. V was clipped by 2 bases and J by 3 bases; unmatched bases: 6. Germline CDR1 and CDR2: MNHEY and SMNVEV (reference sequence). The CDR3 is 16 amino acids. In nucleotides, the CDR3 is TGTGCCAGCAGTTTAGACAGGGTGGGAGCTAATGAAAAACTGTTTTTT. This translates into CASSLDRVGANEKLFF.

The rearrangement uses TRBV5-4 and TRBJ2-7, with 8 bases fitting TRBD1. CDR3 length equals 15 residues. Germline assignment: CDR1 SGHNT and CDR2 YYREEE (reference sequence). V trimming: 4 bases; J trimming: 2 bases; junction bases outside the gene matches: 8. The CDR3 is CASSTDRGVAYEQYF. The CDR3, as DNA: TGTGCCAGCAGCACCGACAGGGGAGTAGCCTACGAGCAGTACTTC.

V gene TRBV16 combines with J gene TRBJ1-2; D gene unclear. V dropped 4 bases and J dropped 1 base, with 10 bases sitting between them. The CDR3 is 14 residues long. CDR1 is KGHSY and CDR2 is FQNENV in the germline V gene. The CDR3 DNA reads as TGTGCCAGCAGCCCATCCCAGGTTAACTATGGCTACACCTTC. Its protein product is CASSPSQVNYGYTF.

As concerns this clone: This may arise from a read error, as a much more abundant clone is one base away. The chain recombines TRBV7-3 with TRBJ1-1, with TRBD1 identical over 7 bases. The length of the CDR3 is 13 residues. Germline V gene sequence: CDR1 SGHTA, CDR2 FQGTGA. J lost 4 bases, V lost 2 bases, and 1 base had no gene match. CDR3 sequence (DNA): TGTGCCAGCAGCTTACAGGGGGGCACTGAAGCTTTCTTT. Encoded protein: CASSLQGGTEAFF.

This clone was observed a few times. The chain links TRBV20-1 to TRBJ1-2, with 8 bases lining up with TRBD1. Per germline, CDR1 DFQATT and CDR2 SNEGSKA (reference sequence). This CDR3 comprises 14 residues. The ends lost 3 bases at V and 7 bases at J; junction bases unmatched: 10. The CDR3 loop is CSASLQGAITGYTF. CDR3 DNA: TGCAGTGCTAGTTTGCAGGGGGCGATTACTGGCTACACCTTC.

This clone was seen only once. V gene TRBV30 combines with J gene TRBJ1-3; D gene ambiguous. The CDR3 is made up of 15 amino acids. Germline values: CDR1 GTSNPN, CDR2 SVGIG (reference sequence). Trimming took off 4 bases at V and 3 bases at J, with 16 bases between the two ends. CDR3 nucleotides: TGTGCCTGGAAGTGGGGAGCAGGTTTTGGAAACACCATATATTTT. Amino acid sequence: CAWKWGAGFGNTIYF.

The rearrangement joins TRBV10-3 to TRBJ1-3; 7 bases are a match to TRBD1. Germline trimming cut 10 bases from V and 0 bases from J; bases unmatched to any gene: 3. The length of the CDR3 is 13 residues. Germline loops: CDR1 ENHRY, CDR2 SYGVKD. The CDR3: CATGTASGNTIYF. The DNA for the CDR3 is TGTGCCACCGGGACAGCCTCTGGAAACACCATATATTTT.

This chain connects TRBV7-7 to TRBJ2-7, with 7 positions matching TRBD1. CDR3 size: 16 residues. With V trimmed by 5 bases and J by 1 base, 11 bases remained unmatched. Germline-derived CDR1 and CDR2 are SSHAT and FNYEAQ (reference sequence). CDR3 in amino acids: CASSPRTGSPSYEQYF. As DNA, the CDR3 is TGTGCCAGCAGCCCCAGGACAGGCTCCCCATCCTACGAGCAGTACTTC. Supplemented by reference TRBV7-7 and TRBJ2-7, the full variable domain reads GAGVSQSPRYKVTKRGQDVTLRCDPISSHATLYWYQQALGQGPEFLTYFNYEAQPDKSGLPSDRFSAERPEGSISTLTIQRTEQRDSAMYRCASSPRTGSPSYEQYFGPGTRLTVT.